Given below is one T cell receptor (beta chain) in context. The authors' processing: Estimation of nucleated cell counts was performed using reference gene primer amplification. The assay was immunoSEQ multiplex PCR, and TCRdb's table has in-frame clones only and misses some. The V and J calls and clone size come from that table; D and trimming were worked out from the DNA. The sample shows roughly 100,000 clones, around 86% of them seen only once. This sample is drawn from a study of blood T cell repertoires in COVID-19. Study overall: The United States, Italy and Spain were the sources of the acute and convalescent COVID-19 samples. T cells, B-cell-depleted T cells, or PBMCs provided the cDNA or gDNA that served as material.

This CDR3 comprises 15 residues. The germline V gene has CDR1 MNHEY and CDR2 SVGAGI. V dropped 5 bases and J dropped 0 bases, with 11 bases sitting between them. This clonotype originated in a man between 50 and 59 years old with acute or convalescent COVID-19. The rearrangement joins TRBV6-5 to TRBJ1-3, with D unresolved. Specimen: peripheral blood. CDR3 DNA sequence: TGTGCCAGCAGTAGGACTCGCGACTCTGGAAACACCATATATTTT. The encoded protein is CASSRTRDSGNTIYF.